The T cell receptor (beta chain) under discussion was sequenced for a study of Graves' ophthalmopathy and Graves' hyperthyroidism. Amplification from RNA transcripts yielded the TCR beta CDR3 regions. After a first-round RT-PCR with HTBI primers, a second-round multiplex PCR was run. TCRdb processed the multiplex PCR reads anew with MiXCR; each CDR3 protein has one entry. The sample has approximately 460,000 distinct CDR3 sequences, about 15% seen once. This clonotype was detected ten times or more. The CDR3 contains 20 residues. The germline CDR1 and CDR2 sequences are MRHNA and SNTAGT. Germline trimming cut 7 bases from V and 0 bases from J; bases unmatched to any gene: 17.

Material: blood. The rearrangement uses TRBV6-4 and TRBJ2-6; 8 positions agree with TRBD1. The sequence was obtained from a woman aged 25 to 45 with Graves' ophthalmopathy. The CDR3 sequence: CASTATPLQGADSGANVLTF. The CDR3 nucleotides are TGTGCCAGCACAGCTACGCCCCTTCAGGGGGCAGACTCTGGGGCCAACGTCCTGACTTTC.